This T cell receptor beta chain was captured in a study of shared clonotypes between healthy human individuals. Findings and limits, study-wide: Sorted-subset samples were not fully sequenced, rarefaction indicated. The low donor count limited represented genetic and exposure-history diversity. Generation probabilities of non-shared clonotypes were lower (relative to those shared by all four donors).

TCRdb keeps only in-frame clones here, not all; method: immunoSEQ multiplex PCR. The profile shows 1.5 million to 2.5 million clones, around 96% of them singletons. Cells designated naive CD8 were CD45RO-negative and were positively selected for CCR7, with terminally differentiated effector memory CD45RA+ cells excluded. The V and J ends lost 7 bases and 15 bases respectively, with 15 bases between them. Germline CDR1 and CDR2: SGHAT and FQNNGV. The CDR3 runs to 11 residues. As regards this clone: The target antigen is unknown.

The sequence came from a man between 18 and 35 years old in good health. Sequencing input: naive CD8+ T cells sorted from blood. The chain recombines TRBV11-2 with TRBJ2-2; D gene uncertain. The CDR3 coding sequence is TGTGCCAGCACAGGATCCTTAAAAGTGTTTTTT. Protein product: CASTGSLKVFF.